These T cell receptor beta chains were read from a single sample in a study of T cells in Graves' hyperthyroidism and ophthalmopathy. TCRdb fed the multiplex PCR reads into MiXCR, producing one record per CDR3 protein. There are about 640,000 distinct CDR3 sequences in the sample; about 20% occur only once, and about 34% lies in the top ten. Sequences were obtained from blood. The receptor set was obtained from a young man with Graves' ophthalmopathy. Both conserved end residues are part of each CDR3. D genes are given only for firm matches. Size is omitted from some rows. Given values are once, few, many or a class for expanded clones.

j_call	v_call	clone_size	d_call	cdr3_aa	cdr3_nt
TRBJ2-5	TRBV4-1	few	.	CASSQAVLQETQYF	TGCGCCAGCAGCCAAGCGGTACTACAAGAGACCCAGTACTTC
TRBJ2-2	TRBV6-5	.	.	CASSYGGPNTGELFF	TGTGCCAGCAGTTACGGGGGTCCGAACACCGGGGAGCTGTTTTTT
TRBJ2-7	TRBV5-1	many	.	CASSFQGIGEQYF	TGCGCCAGCAGCTTTCAGGGAATCGGGGAGCAGTACTTC
TRBJ1-2	TRBV5-4	.	TRBD1	CASSLDRVANYGYTF	TGTGCCAGCAGCCTAGACAGGGTAGCTAACTATGGCTACACCTTC
TRBJ2-7	TRBV24-1	many	.	CATSDSHEQYF	TGTGCCACCAGTGATTCCCACGAGCAGTACTTC
TRBJ1-6	TRBV6-5	.	.	CASSSDMTSSYNSPLHF	TGTGCCAGCAGTTCGGACATGACGAGCTCCTATAATTCACCCCTCCACTTT
TRBJ2-7	TRBV12-3/TRBV12-4	.	.	CASSPQGGLVGGEQYF	TGTGCCAGCAGCCCCCAGGGGGGCTTGGTGGGGGGCGAGCAGTACTTC
TRBJ1-2	TRBV4-1	.	.	CASSQEVVSNYGYTF	TGCGCCAGCAGCCAAGAAGTCGTGTCTAACTATGGCTACACCTTC
TRBJ2-7	TRBV30	many	TRBD2	CAWSVGTSEYEQYF	TGTGCCTGGAGTGTGGGGACTAGCGAGTACGAGCAGTACTTC
TRBJ2-1	TRBV12-3/TRBV12-4	few	.	CASSLGQLYYNEQFF	TGTGCCAGCAGTTTAGGACAGCTTTACTACAATGAGCAGTTCTTC
TRBJ1-5	TRBV6-1	.	.	CASSLTDGNQPQHF	TGTGCCAGCAGTCTCACCGACGGGAATCAGCCCCAGCATTTT
TRBJ1-1	TRBV4-1	few	.	CASSRIGSEAFF	TGCGCCAGCAGCCGTATCGGGTCTGAAGCTTTCTTT
TRBJ2-1	TRBV7-2	.	.	CASSPSTAWNEQFF	TGTGCCAGCAGCCCCAGTACCGCGTGGAATGAGCAGTTCTTC
TRBJ1-5	TRBV20-1	few	.	CSARDRAHSNQPQHF	TGCAGTGCTAGAGACAGGGCCCATAGCAATCAGCCCCAGCACTTT
TRBJ1-5	TRBV4-1	.	.	CASSTQDSLNQPQHF	TGCGCCAGCAGCACCCAAGACAGTCTCAATCAGCCCCAGCATTTT
TRBJ2-1	TRBV5-1	many	.	CASSIAGGEQFF	TGCGCCAGCAGCATCGCGGGCGGTGAGCAGTTCTTC
TRBJ1-4	TRBV27	few	.	CASSLRSSTNEKLFF	TGTGCCAGCAGTTTGCGCAGTAGCACTAATGAAAAACTGTTTTTT
TRBJ2-7	TRBV29-1	.	.	CSVENQGKGNEQYF	TGCAGCGTTGAAAATCAGGGGAAAGGGAACGAGCAGTACTTC
TRBJ1-4	TRBV9	.	.	CASSVGGFEKLFF	TGTGCCAGCAGCGTAGGAGGGTTTGAAAAACTGTTTTTT
TRBJ2-5	TRBV2	few	TRBD2	CASSGLAGGTMGKETQYF	TGTGCCAGCAGTGGGTTAGCGGGAGGGACTATGGGAAAAGAGACCCAGTACTTC
TRBJ2-1	TRBV2	many	.	CASSADRAGGNEQFF	TGTGCCAGCAGCGCCGACCGGGCTGGCGGCAATGAGCAGTTCTTC
TRBJ2-2	TRBV28	many	.	CASKTSVKDTGELFF	TGTGCCAGCAAGACTTCGGTGAAGGACACCGGGGAGCTGTTTTTT
TRBJ1-4	TRBV4-1	.	.	CASSQVGAGATNEKLFF	TGCGCCAGCAGCCAAGTCGGAGCAGGTGCAACTAATGAAAAACTGTTTTTT
TRBJ2-1	TRBV19	few	TRBD2	CASSWVAGNPYNEQFF	TGTGCCAGTAGTTGGGTAGCGGGGAATCCCTACAATGAGCAGTTCTTC
TRBJ2-7	TRBV20-1	few	TRBD2	CSAWTRNSLTYEQYF	TGCAGTGCATGGACTAGAAACTCTCTTACCTACGAGCAGTACTTC
TRBJ1-6	TRBV12-3/TRBV12-4	.	TRBD1	CASSSTGSSYNSPLHF	TGTGCCAGCAGTTCGACAGGGAGCTCCTATAATTCACCCCTCCACTTT
TRBJ1-4	TRBV11-2	many	TRBD1	CASSLETGGIGKLFF	TGTGCCAGCAGCTTAGAGACAGGGGGGATCGGAAAACTGTTTTTT
TRBJ1-1	TRBV30	few	TRBD1	CAWSRAGGETEAFF	TGTGCCTGGAGTAGGGCAGGGGGTGAAACTGAAGCTTTCTTT
TRBJ1-6	TRBV4-1	few	TRBD1	CASSQAGTGTSPLHF	TGCGCCAGCAGCCAAGCCGGGACAGGGACTTCACCCCTCCACTTT
TRBJ1-4	TRBV7-9	.	TRBD1	CASSPLGQQNEKLFF	TGTGCCAGCAGCCCGCTGGGACAGCAAAATGAAAAACTGTTTTTT
TRBJ1-6	TRBV18	.	TRBD1	CASSPGTENSPLHF	TGTGCCAGCTCACCAGGGACAGAGAATTCACCCCTCCACTTT
TRBJ1-1	TRBV11-2	many	.	CASSLVFDTEAFF	TGTGCCAGCAGCTTAGTGTTTGACACTGAAGCTTTCTTT
TRBJ1-1	TRBV25-1	few	.	CASSTIDRALGTEAFF	TGTGCCAGCAGTACTATCGACAGAGCTCTAGGCACTGAAGCTTTCTTT
TRBJ1-4	TRBV7-9	.	.	CASSTPTERDNEKLFF	TGTGCCAGCAGCACCCCCACGGAGAGGGATAATGAAAAACTGTTTTTT
TRBJ2-7	TRBV30	.	TRBD1	CAWSGQGRQWEQYF	TGTGCCTGGAGTGGACAGGGCCGTCAATGGGAGCAGTACTTC
TRBJ2-1	TRBV7-7	few	TRBD2	CASSPGTSTEQFF	TGTGCTAGCAGCCCCGGGACTAGCACTGAGCAGTTCTTC
TRBJ2-2	TRBV30	.	.	CALKEGTTLSGELFF	TGTGCCTTAAAGGAGGGGACGACCCTGAGCGGGGAGCTGTTTTTT
TRBJ1-1	TRBV7-3	few	.	CASSFGGSSEAFF	TGTGCCAGCAGCTTCGGTGGCTCATCTGAAGCTTTCTTT
TRBJ2-1	TRBV10-1	few	TRBD1	CASSPTGTGGLAEQFF	TGCGCCAGCAGCCCCACCGGGACAGGGGGCTTGGCTGAGCAGTTCTTC
TRBJ1-2	TRBV5-8	.	TRBD1	CASSPTGGPGYTF	TGTGCCAGCAGCCCGACAGGGGGCCCTGGCTACACCTTC
TRBJ1-1	TRBV6-1	many	.	CASRRGSNTEAFF	TGTGCCAGCCGGCGGGGCAGTAACACTGAAGCTTTCTTT
TRBJ1-5	TRBV20-1	.	TRBD1	CSAHDRGSEQPQHF	TGCAGTGCCCATGACAGGGGATCGGAACAGCCCCAGCATTTT